This T cell receptor (beta chain) stems from a study of blood T cell repertoires in COVID-19. About the research overall: Sites in the United States, Italy and Spain provided acute and convalescent COVID-19 samples.

Germline V CDR1 and CDR2: SGHAT, FQNNGV. This CDR3 has 14 residues. The J segment lost 9 bases and the V segment lost 0 bases, leaving 8 bases of the junction unmatched. Methods used by the authors: Reference gene primer amplification in the assay estimated nucleated cell counts. Using immunoSEQ multiplex PCR, the repertoire was profiled, and TCRdb retains in-frame clones only, with some absent. That table furnishes V, J and clone size, whereas the DNA furnished D and trimming. The data contain some 150,000 clones, approximately 80% of them singletons. A single count supports this clone. The chain combines TRBV11-2 with TRBJ2-7; TRBD2 matches 7 bases. The clonotype was recovered from a woman of 80 years or more with acute or convalescent COVID-19. Specimen: peripheral blood. In nucleotides, the CDR3 is TGTGCCAGCAGCTTAGAGGGCGGGGGTTTAGGGCAGTACTTC. Residues: CASSLEGGGLGQYF.